These 13 T cell receptor beta chains originate from one sample sequenced in a study of cytomegalovirus exposure and HLA in healthy donors (TCRdb year 2017). The method was the immunoSEQ multiplex PCR assay. For the multiplex PCR, a mixture combining 60 forward primers for TCR Vbeta segments and 13 reverse primers for TCR Jbeta segments was used. TCRdb provides this immuneACCESS table in a form limited to in-frame rearrangements. Some clones are lacking; in checked studies, under half of them reflect an unresolved V gene, and why the rest are absent is not known. The sample records approximately 190,000 clones, about 84% of which are singletons. The ten largest clones represent around 4% of the sample. The specimen was PBMCs. The receptors here all came from a man aged 50 to 60 in good health and CMV-seronegative.

This clone was picked up one time. The V and J genes are TRBV19 and TRBJ1-2, with a weak D call TRBD1 (6 bases). Germline CDR1 and CDR2: LNHDA and SQIVND (reference sequence). V was cut by 7 bases and J by 3 bases, with 15 bases left in between. The CDR3 runs to 14 residues. CDR3 DNA: TGTGCCAGTATCTTACAGGGTGGAGACTATGGCTACACCTTC. It is translated as CASILQGGDYGYTF.

This clone was seen only a few times. The CDR3 nucleotides read TGTGCCAGCAGCCAAAAACTACAGGGGGCCCTGTACTTC. This sequence encodes CASSQKLQGALYF. The chain combines TRBV9 with TRBJ2-5, with TRBD1 identical over 9 bases. The length of the CDR3 is 13 residues. CDR1 is SGDLS, CDR2 YYNGEE, per germline. V was clipped by 4 bases and J by 13 bases; unmatched bases: 11.

V is TRBV4-1 and J is TRBJ1-2; possibly TRBD1 for D (6 bases). V was shortened by 4 bases and J by 2 bases, with 17 bases between the two germline ends. The V gene's germline CDR1 is MGHRA and CDR2 YSYEKL. The CDR3 sequence is 16 residues long. The chain's CDR3 is CASSRLPGGRNYGYTF. The CDR3 DNA follows: TGCGCCAGCAGCCGATTGCCGGGGGGGCGGAACTATGGCTACACCTTC.

This clone was found once. This chain joins TRBV30 and TRBJ1-3; 9 nucleotides agree with TRBD1. V was pared by 1 base and J by 2 bases, with 3 bases of the junction left unmatched. Germline CDR1 GTSNPN, CDR2 SVGIG (reference sequence). This CDR3 contains 15 residues. Written as DNA, the CDR3 is TGTGCCTGGAGTGACCGGGACAGGGCTGGAAACACCATATATTTT. Residues: CAWSDRDRAGNTIYF.

J is TRBJ2-1 and V is TRBV27, with 11 bases matching TRBD2. The CDR3 extends over 15 amino acids. V lost 2 bases, J lost 5 bases, and 2 bases stayed unmatched. Germline V lookup: CDR1 MNHEY, CDR2 SMNVEV (reference sequence). Here the CDR3 DNA reads TGTGCCAGCAGTTTAGATAGCGGGGGGGACAATGAGCAGTTCTTC. Its translation is CASSLDSGGDNEQFF.

In its sample, this clone was seen a few times. The chain combines TRBV7-2 with TRBJ2-7; TRBD2 matches at 8 bases. Germline assignment: CDR1 SGHTA and CDR2 FQGNSA. J lost 5 bases, V lost 1 base, and 7 bases had no gene match. CDR3 length equals 15 residues. CDR3 sequence: CASSLVGLAFHEQYF. The CDR3 bases are TGTGCCAGCAGCTTAGTAGGACTAGCATTCCACGAGCAGTACTTC. The variable domain in full, completed from reference TRBV7-2 and TRBJ2-7, reads GAGVSQSPSNKVTEKGKDVELRCDPISGHTALYWYRQSLGQGLEFLIYFQGNSAPDKSGLPSDRFSAERTGGSVSTLTIQRTQQEDSAVYLCASSLVGLAFHEQYFGPGTRLTVT.

This clone was seen just once. This chain joins TRBV6-5 and TRBJ2-3; D not resolved. Germline CDR1 reads MNHEY; CDR2 reads SVGAGI. This CDR3 contains 13 residues. Deletions cut 4 bases from V and 0 bases from J, with 5 bases between. In DNA, the CDR3 is TGTGCCAGCAGTTCGTCTAGCACAGATACGCAGTATTTT. Translating gives CASSSSSTDTQYF.

The chain couples TRBV7-9 to TRBJ2-7; 7 bases fit TRBD1. CDR3 size: 17 residues. The ends lost 4 bases at V and 2 bases at J; junction bases unmatched: 14. CDR1 is SEHNR and CDR2 is FQNEAQ in the germline V gene (reference sequence). CDR3 loop: CASSSEHRAGTAYEQYF. The DNA for the CDR3 is TGTGCCAGCAGCTCCGAGCATCGCGCCGGGACAGCCTACGAGCAGTACTTC.

This clone was counted only a few times. The J gene is TRBJ2-5, the V gene TRBV9; 8 bases are a match to TRBD2. Germline-derived CDR1 and CDR2 are SGDLS and YYNGEE. The CDR3 loop spans 16 amino acids. V trimming: 3 bases; J trimming: 2 bases; junction bases outside the gene matches: 9. The CDR3 loop is CASSASLAGGQETQYF. CDR3 sequence (DNA): TGTGCCAGCAGCGCATCCTTGGCGGGGGGACAAGAGACCCAGTACTTC.

The chain employs TRBV6-1 and TRBJ1-3; no firm D call. V shed 2 bases and J shed 0 bases, with 11 bases lying between them. Germline V gene data show CDR1 as MNHNS and CDR2 as SASEGT. The CDR3 covers 16 residues. The CDR3 reads CASSESLGSSGNTIYF. CDR3 in DNA: TGTGCCAGCAGTGAAAGTTTGGGCAGCTCTGGAAACACCATATATTTT.

This clone was seen a few times. The chain joins TRBV10-3 to TRBJ1-1; tentative D call: TRBD1 (6 bases). Germline CDR1 reads ENHRY; CDR2 reads SYGVKD. Between the trimmed V and J ends, which lost 4 bases and 3 bases, there was a span of 12 bases. The length of the CDR3 is 14 residues. CDR3 sequence (DNA): TGTGCCATCAGTGTACAGGGTGCGGACACTGAAGCTTTCTTT. This translates into CAISVQGADTEAFF.

This chain uses TRBV7-2 with TRBJ1-5; D might be TRBD1 (6 bases). Germline CDR1 SGHTA, CDR2 FQGNSA. The CDR3 consists of 14 residues. Trimming pared 5 bases from V and 4 bases from J, leaving 12 bases between. The CDR3 is CASSRGGANQPQHF. The CDR3, as DNA: TGTGCCAGCAGCCGAGGGGGGGCAAATCAGCCCCAGCATTTT.

This clone came up a few times. V usage is TRBV5-1 and J usage is TRBJ2-1; 7 nucleotides agree with TRBD1. CDR3 length: 14 amino acids. V gave up 4 bases and J gave up 6 bases; unmatched junction bases: 7. The V gene's germline CDR1 is SGHRS and CDR2 YFSETQ. CDR3 coding DNA: TGCGCCAGCAGCACGGTGGCAGGGGGCAATGAGCAGTTCTTC. It encodes CASSTVAGGNEQFF.